The T cell receptor beta chain described here comes from a study of vaccination and CD4 T cells after COVID-19. Looked up from germline, CDR1 is MNHNS and CDR2 is SASEGT. This CDR3 comprises 12 residues. Losses at the gene ends were 8 bases for V and 5 bases for J; bases not matched to a gene: 0. Indicated treatment: 10-day PBMC culture with coronavirus spike peptide pools or control peptides (ViraFEST assay). Once obtained from cultured CD4+ T cells, the DNA was sequenced using the Oncomine TCR Beta short-read assay. TCRdb called the PCR reads again in MiXCR, with one record for every CDR3 protein. The sample carries 15,000 to 20,000 distinct CDR3 sequences, roughly 47% recorded once. As concerns this clonotype: What it binds is unknown.

The rearrangement links TRBV6-1 to TRBJ1-6; TRBD1 aligns across 7 bases. Sequenced material: CD4+ T cells from blood, cultured in vitro, taken before SARS-CoV-2 vaccination. This clonotype originated in a human donor who had recovered from COVID-19. The DNA for the CDR3 is TGTGCCAGCGGGACAGATAATTCACCCCTCCACTTT. Translating it yields CASGTDNSPLHF.